This TCR beta chain is drawn from a study of beta chain features in type 1 diabetes. Overall study findings and caveats: Since sequencing was performed on cDNA, cells with high TCR expression could be over-represented. At VDJ recombination sites, type 1 diabetes patients had fewer insertions and more deleted nucleotides. Patients and controls would share equally any PCR tilt toward shorter templates.

The CDR3 length is 15 residues. In germline, CDR1 is LNHDA, CDR2 SQIVND (reference sequence). With 4 bases clipped from V and 6 bases from J, the junction kept 7 bases outside the gene matches. A remark on this clone: As yet, its antigen is unknown.

Investigators reverse transcribed all isolated RNA, so they sequenced expressed TCRB transcripts. The repertoire was sequenced with immunoSEQ multiplex PCR; TCRdb's copy has only in-frame clones and lacks some. The sample records about 59,000 clones, about three fifths being singletons. CD45RO/CCR7/CD25/CD127/CD95/CD27 staining was used to isolate CD4+ naive, central memory, regulatory and stem cell-like memory cells by sorting. The chain uses TRBV19 and TRBJ2-3; 10 bases are a match to TRBD2. The TCR originated in a woman aged 18-29 years in good health. Sequencing used Tregs from blood. CDR3 bases: TGTGCCAGTAGTAGTTCTCTAGCGGGAGCCGATACGCAGTATTTT. Amino acid sequence: CASSSSLAGADTQYF.